The 30 T cell receptor beta chains below all came from one sample that was sequenced in a study of shared clonotypes between healthy human individuals. Repertoires were generated with immunoSEQ multiplex PCR, while TCRdb's copy carries only in-frame clones and drops some. The sample has around 1.1 million clones, around 82% seen once. Sequencing input: memory CD4+ T cells from PBMCs. As for subset: CD45RA-negative fraction. These receptor sequences come from a man between 18 and 35 years old in good health. Some clones in this sample may be carry-over from other donors' samples.

The V call is TRBV6-4, the J call TRBJ2-7, with 11 positions matching TRBD1. The CDR3 runs 14 residues. Unmatched junction bases numbered 6, after V lost 7 bases and J lost 4 bases. Germline lookup yields CDR1 MRHNA and CDR2 SNTAGT. As DNA, the CDR3 is TGTGCCAGCACTCCGGACAGGGGGCGGTACGAGCAGTACTTC. Its translation is CASTPDRGRYEQYF.

A few counts support this clone. The V gene is TRBV7-9, the J gene TRBJ1-2, with TRBD1 as a possible D gene (6 bases). The germline V gene encodes CDR1 SEHNR and CDR2 FQNEAQ (reference sequence). The CDR3 is 14 amino acids. The V gene lost 5 bases and the J gene lost 3 bases, with 13 bases spanning the gap. The CDR3 DNA follows: TGTGCCAGCAGCGAAAGGACAGTGGACTATGGCTACACCTTC. Its protein product is CASSERTVDYGYTF.

V usage is TRBV2 and J usage is TRBJ1-1; no reliable D call. Germline lookup yields CDR1 SNHLY and CDR2 FYNNEI. V was trimmed by 2 bases and J by 3 bases, leaving 4 bases between them. The CDR3 runs 12 residues. CDR3 in DNA: TGTGCCAGCAGTGAATGGGACACTGAAGCTTTCTTT. This gives the protein CASSEWDTEAFF. The whole variable domain, remainder taken from reference TRBV2 and TRBJ1-1, is EPEVTQTPSHQVTQMGQEVILRCVPISNHLYFYWYRQILGQKVEFLVSFYNNEISEKSEIFDDQFSVERPDGSNFTLKIRSTKLEDSAMYFCASSEWDTEAFFGQGTRLTVV.

The rearrangement joins TRBV6-1 to TRBJ2-5; 8 bases are shared with TRBD2. This CDR3 comprises 13 residues. CDR1 and CDR2 (germline): MNHNS, SASEGT. V lost 4 bases and J lost 3; bases outside the gene matches: 1. CDR3 residues: CASSVLAEETQYF. CDR3 in DNA: TGTGCCAGCAGTGTACTAGCGGAAGAGACCCAGTACTTC.

Of note for this clone: The same CDR3 can be traced to other DNA sequences in this sample. The CDR3 bases are TGTGCCAGCAGCTTAGTCGGGACTGAAGAGACCCAGTACTTC. Amino acid sequence: CASSLVGTEETQYF. This rearrangement joins TRBV7-8 to TRBJ2-5; weak D call: TRBD2 (6 bases). The CDR3 sequence is 14 residues long. With 1 base removed from V and 3 bases from J, the gap between germline ends came to 9 bases. CDR1 SGHVS and CDR2 FQNEAQ come from the germline V gene.

A remark on this clone: This specimen includes other DNA sequences encoding the same CDR3. The chain employs TRBV7-8 and TRBJ2-7; TRBD2 agrees at 8 bases. The CDR3 consists of 14 residues. Germline V gene data show CDR1 as SGHVS and CDR2 as FQNEAQ. V trimming: 5 bases; J trimming: 3 bases; junction bases outside the gene matches: 6. CDR3 sequence: CASSLEAGVYEQYF. CDR3 in DNA: TGTGCCAGCAGCCTAGAAGCGGGAGTCTACGAGCAGTACTTC. Filled out from reference TRBV7-8 and TRBJ2-7, the complete variable domain reads GAGVSQSPRYKVAKRGQDVALRCDPISGHVSLFWYQQALGQGPEFLTYFQNEAQLDKSGLPSDRFFAERPEGSVSTLKIQRTQQEDSAVYLCASSLEAGVYEQYFGPGTRLTVT.

The chain joins TRBV4-3 to TRBJ2-4, with TRBD2 matching 12 bases. The germline V gene encodes CDR1 LGHNA and CDR2 YSLEER. V dropped 3 bases and J dropped 0; count of bases not matched to a gene: 12. The CDR3 covers 20 residues. CDR3 sequence reads: CASSQLAGGINQLAKNIQYF. CDR3 nucleotides: TGCGCCAGCAGCCAGCTAGCGGGAGGGATCAACCAACTAGCCAAAAACATTCAGTACTTC.

V gene TRBV5-1 combines with J gene TRBJ2-2, with 10 bases matching TRBD2. Germline V CDR1 and CDR2: SGHRS, YFSETQ. Unmatched junction bases numbered 7, after V lost 5 bases and J lost 0 bases. The length of the CDR3 is 17 residues. CDR3 sequence reads: CASSSPAGGPNTGELFF. Written as DNA, the CDR3 is TGCGCCAGCAGTTCACCAGCGGGAGGGCCGAACACCGGGGAGCTGTTTTTT.

This clone was detected only a few times. The gene calls are TRBV5-1 and TRBJ1-4; no clear D gene. The germline gives CDR1 SGHRS, CDR2 YFSETQ. Trimming took 0 bases from V and 12 from J, leaving 12 bases between them. This CDR3 spans 13 amino acids. The CDR3 region is CASSLDSASELFF. The DNA of the CDR3 is TGCGCCAGCAGCTTGGATTCGGCGTCGGAACTGTTTTTT.

The chain has TRBV6-1 and TRBJ1-5; perhaps TRBD1 as D (6 bases). Germline loops: CDR1 MNHNS, CDR2 SASEGT. Between the trimmed V and J ends, which lost 1 base and 6 bases, there was a span of 16 bases. The CDR3 totals 16 residues. The DNA of the CDR3 is TGTGCCAGCAGTGAAGGGGTCAGGGGAGCGTCTCAGCCCCAGCATTTT. Residues: CASSEGVRGASQPQHF.

The chain employs TRBV7-9 and TRBJ1-1, with 7 bases aligning to TRBD1. The CDR3 has 16 residues. V lost 2 bases, J lost 3 bases, and 9 bases stayed unmatched. Per germline, CDR1 SEHNR and CDR2 FQNEAQ (reference sequence). In DNA form, the CDR3 reads TGTGCCAGCAGCTTATTCAGGGGGTTTGGGGACACTGAAGCTTTCTTT. Translated: CASSLFRGFGDTEAFF.

The chain joins TRBV18 to TRBJ1-1; D remains unclear. Germline V gene data show CDR1 as KGHSH and CDR2 as LQKENI. V was cut by 2 bases and J by 2 bases, with 9 bases left in between. CDR3 length equals 14 residues. The CDR3 sequence is CASSPSGRNTEAFF. The CDR3, as DNA: TGTGCCAGCTCACCATCTGGGCGCAACACTGAAGCTTTCTTT.

In this sample, this clone turned up a few times. At one end the junction does not follow the germline gene, possibly because of a read error. The V call is TRBV28, the J call TRBJ1-5; a weak D match, TRBD1 (5 bases). The length of the CDR3 is 12 residues. Per germline, CDR1 MDHEN and CDR2 SYDVKM. In nucleotides, the CDR3 is TGTGCCAGCAGTTTACAGCAGGGCGAAGGGAATTTT. This translates into CASSLQQGEGNF.

The chain recombines TRBV13 with TRBJ1-3; 7 bases match TRBD1. Per germline, CDR1 PRHDT and CDR2 FYEKMQ (reference sequence). V trimming: 5 bases; J trimming: 4 bases; junction bases outside the gene matches: 8. The CDR3 has 15 residues. The CDR3 protein is CASSPETGAGNTIYF. The CDR3 coding sequence is TGTGCCAGCAGCCCAGAAACAGGGGCAGGAAACACCATATATTTT. Drawing the rest from reference TRBV13 and TRBJ1-3, the complete variable domain is AAGVIQSPRHLIKEKRETATLKCYPIPRHDTVYWYQQGPGQDPQFLISFYEKMQSDKGSIPDRFSAQQFSDYHSELNMSSLELGDSALYFCASSPETGAGNTIYFGEGSWLTVV.

V usage is TRBV7-2 and J usage is TRBJ1-1, with D possibly matching TRBD1 (5 bases). Germline lookup yields CDR1 SGHTA and CDR2 FQGNSA. Trimming stripped 2 bases from V and 0 bases from J, with 10 bases between. The CDR3 loop spans 15 amino acids. CDR3 nucleotide sequence: TGTGCCAGCAGCTTACAGGGCGCTCTGAACACTGAAGCTTTCTTT. Translating gives CASSLQGALNTEAFF.

Notes on this clone: A much more abundant neighbour one base away suggests this may be a read error. This CDR3 fails to terminate in the conserved phenylalanine or tryptophan, so it likely reflects a read error. The chain employs TRBV27 and TRBJ1-1; D gene uncertain. V dropped 3 bases and J dropped 0 bases, with 8 bases sitting between them. The length of the CDR3 is 14 residues. CDR1 and CDR2 (germline): MNHEY, SMNVEV (reference sequence). CDR3 nucleotide sequence: TGTGCCAGCAGTTTGGGTTTGATGAACACTGAAGCTTTCATT. Its translation is CASSLGLMNTEAFI.

V and J are TRBV2 and TRBJ1-5; 7 bases are a match to TRBD1. The CDR3 length is 14 residues. The V segment lost 4 bases and the J segment 5 bases; nucleotides outside the gene matches: 5. Germline CDR1 and CDR2: SNHLY and FYNNEI. CDR3 region: CASSAQGGHQPQHF. Here the CDR3 DNA reads TGTGCCAGCAGTGCTCAGGGGGGACATCAGCCCCAGCATTTT.

The chain uses TRBV23-1 and TRBJ2-1; 14 bases match TRBD2. TRBV23-1 qualifies as an ORF whose function is uncertain. After removal of 4 bases from V and 0 bases from J, the junction contained 2 bases not matched to a gene. CDR3 length: 17 residues. This chain's CDR3 is CASSPGLAGVSYNEQFF. The CDR3 bases are TGCGCCAGCAGTCCGGGACTAGCGGGAGTCTCCTACAATGAGCAGTTCTTC.

The CDR3 sequence: CASSTTGVNTEAFF. The CDR3, as DNA: TGTGCCAGCAGTACTACAGGGGTGAACACTGAAGCTTTCTTT. The chain joins TRBV2 to TRBJ1-1; the match to TRBD1 covers 7 bases. With 5 bases clipped from V and 0 bases from J, the junction kept 3 bases outside the gene matches. CDR3 size: 14 residues. Per germline, CDR1 SNHLY and CDR2 FYNNEI.

The rearrangement uses TRBV7-2 and TRBJ2-5, with TRBD2 matching 7 bases. The CDR3 covers 14 residues. Trimming took 3 bases from V and 5 from J; bases not matched to a gene: 6. Germline loops: CDR1 SGHTA, CDR2 FQGNSA. The CDR3 region is CASSFRLAGETQYF. The CDR3 DNA follows: TGTGCCAGCAGCTTCCGACTAGCCGGGGAGACCCAGTACTTC.

The CDR3, as DNA: TGTGCCAGCAGTGAAGGGAGAGTTCTATACAATGAGCAGTTCTTC. Protein sequence: CASSEGRVLYNEQFF. The rearrangement joins TRBV2 to TRBJ2-1, with D uncertain. This CDR3 has 15 amino acids. Germline V gene data show CDR1 as SNHLY and CDR2 as FYNNEI. V was cut by 1 base and J by 4 bases, with 11 bases left in between. Full variable domain (missing parts from reference TRBV2 and TRBJ2-1): EPEVTQTPSHQVTQMGQEVILRCVPISNHLYFYWYRQILGQKVEFLVSFYNNEISEKSEIFDDQFSVERPDGSNFTLKIRSTKLEDSAMYFCASSEGRVLYNEQFFGPGTRLTVL.

The chain employs TRBV2 and TRBJ2-2; 7 bases are shared with TRBD1. CDR1 is SNHLY and CDR2 is FYNNEI in the germline V gene. V shed 9 bases, J shed 2 bases, and the junction held 3 bases outside the gene matches. This CDR3 contains 13 residues. CDR3 sequence (DNA): TGTGCCAGTCGGGACAGTAACACCGGGGAGCTGTTTTTT. This translates into CASRDSNTGELFF.

This chain uses TRBV19 with TRBJ2-7; TRBD2 agrees at 7 bases. Germline V gives CDR1 LNHDA, CDR2 SQIVND (reference sequence). Germline trimming cut 3 bases from V and 6 bases from J; bases unmatched to any gene: 11. The CDR3 has 15 residues. This CDR3 is CASSISSGAPLEQYF. CDR3 in DNA: TGTGCCAGTAGTATTAGCAGCGGGGCTCCCCTCGAGCAGTACTTC.

The J gene is TRBJ2-5, the V gene TRBV7-9; possibly TRBD1 for D (5 bases). V was clipped by 3 bases and J by 10 bases, with 12 bases between them. In germline, CDR1 is SEHNR, CDR2 FQNEAQ (reference sequence). This CDR3 region has 12 residues. CDR3 in DNA: TGTGCCAGCAGCTTTGGACATTCGCTCCAGTACTTC. Translated, it gives CASSFGHSLQYF.

This chain joins TRBV9 and TRBJ2-1; 11 bases match TRBD2. The CDR3 is 15 amino acids. Germline CDR1 and CDR2: SGDLS and YYNGEE. The V gene end was trimmed by 4 bases and the J gene end by 6 bases; junction bases not matched to a gene: 6. In DNA, the CDR3 is TGTGCCAGCAGCCGGCTAGCGGGAGGTTCCAATGAGCAGTTCTTC. Protein product: CASSRLAGGSNEQFF.

The chain combines TRBV5-1 with TRBJ2-7; 7 nucleotides match TRBD1. The CDR3 runs 15 residues. With 0 bases clipped from V and 2 bases from J, the junction kept 5 bases outside the gene matches. Germline lookup yields CDR1 SGHRS and CDR2 YFSETQ. The CDR3 nucleotides read TGCGCCAGCAGCTTGGTGGGGACAGCCCCCTACGAGCAGTACTTC. Its translation: CASSLVGTAPYEQYF.

The chain combines TRBV11-2 with TRBJ2-5; D gene ambiguous. Trimming removed 0 bases at V and 5 bases at J, with 10 bases between. Germline CDR1 is SGHAT and CDR2 is FQNNGV. The CDR3 has 14 residues. CDR3: CASSLDSVRETQYF. CDR3 sequence (DNA): TGTGCCAGCAGCTTAGATTCGGTCCGGGAGACCCAGTACTTC.

The rearrangement uses TRBV11-2 and TRBJ2-1; the D is unclear. From germline, CDR1 is SGHAT and CDR2 FQNNGV. The CDR3 runs 14 residues. Trimming removed 4 bases at V and 5 bases at J, with 12 bases between. DNA of the CDR3: TGTGCCAGCAGCTACCAGACCCAGGACAATGAGCAGTTCTTC. Amino acid sequence: CASSYQTQDNEQFF.

This sequence joins TRBV5-6 and TRBJ2-7; 9 nucleotides match TRBD2. Looked up from germline, CDR1 is SGHDT and CDR2 is YYEEEE. The CDR3 spans 15 residues. J lost 0 bases, V lost 1 base, and 2 bases had no gene match. Here the CDR3 reads CASSLRGRASYEQYF. CDR3 bases: TGTGCCAGCAGCTTGCGCGGGAGGGCCTCCTACGAGCAGTACTTC.

This clone was counted only a few times. This chain uses TRBV19 with TRBJ1-1; perhaps TRBD1 as D (6 bases). CDR1 is LNHDA, CDR2 SQIVND, per germline (reference sequence). V was shortened by 7 bases and J by 6 bases, with 15 bases between the two germline ends. The CDR3 sequence is 13 residues long. The CDR3 protein is CASTIQGKSEAFF. CDR3 DNA sequence: TGTGCCAGTACAATACAGGGAAAATCTGAAGCTTTCTTT.